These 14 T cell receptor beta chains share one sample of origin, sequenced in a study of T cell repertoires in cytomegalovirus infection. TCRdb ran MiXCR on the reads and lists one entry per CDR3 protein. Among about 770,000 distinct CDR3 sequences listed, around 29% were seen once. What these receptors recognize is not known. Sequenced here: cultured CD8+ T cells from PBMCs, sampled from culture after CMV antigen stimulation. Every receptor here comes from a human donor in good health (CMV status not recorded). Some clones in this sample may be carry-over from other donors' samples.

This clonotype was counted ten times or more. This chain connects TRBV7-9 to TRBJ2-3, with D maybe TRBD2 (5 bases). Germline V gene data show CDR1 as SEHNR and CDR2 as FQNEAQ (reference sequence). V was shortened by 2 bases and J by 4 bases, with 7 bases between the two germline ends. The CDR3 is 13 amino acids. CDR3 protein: CASSLTGSDTQYF. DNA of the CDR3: TGTGCCAGCAGCTTAACGGGATCAGATACGCAGTATTTT.

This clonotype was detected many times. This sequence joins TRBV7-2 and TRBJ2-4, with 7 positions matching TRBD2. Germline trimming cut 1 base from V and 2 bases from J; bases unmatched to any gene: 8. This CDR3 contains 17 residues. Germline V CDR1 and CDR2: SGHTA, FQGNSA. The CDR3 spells CASSLVAQGGTKNIQYF. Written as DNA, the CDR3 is TGTGCCAGCAGCTTAGTTGCGCAGGGAGGGACCAAAAACATTCAGTACTTC.

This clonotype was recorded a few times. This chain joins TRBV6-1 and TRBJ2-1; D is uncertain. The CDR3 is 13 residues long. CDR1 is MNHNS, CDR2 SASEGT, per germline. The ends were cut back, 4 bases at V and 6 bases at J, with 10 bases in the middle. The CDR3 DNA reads TGTGCCAGCAGTGTATACTTCGGCAATGAGCAGTTCTTC. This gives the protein CASSVYFGNEQFF.

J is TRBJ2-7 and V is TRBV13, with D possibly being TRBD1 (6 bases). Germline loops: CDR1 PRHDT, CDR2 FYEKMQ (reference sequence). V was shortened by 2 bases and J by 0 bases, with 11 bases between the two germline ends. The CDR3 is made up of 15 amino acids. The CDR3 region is CASSLRGQSSYEQYF. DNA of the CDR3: TGTGCCAGCAGCTTAAGAGGACAGAGCTCCTACGAGCAGTACTTC.

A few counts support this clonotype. The CDR3 DNA sequence: TGTGCCAGCAGTGCGAGGGATTGGCAGGGAGCCACTGAAGCTTTCTTT. It translates to CASSARDWQGATEAFF. This chain connects TRBV6-1 to TRBJ1-1; D possibly corresponds to TRBD1 (5 bases). The length of the CDR3 is 16 residues. The germline V and J ends were trimmed by 4 bases and 4 bases, with 19 bases remaining between them. In germline, CDR1 is MNHNS, CDR2 SASEGT.

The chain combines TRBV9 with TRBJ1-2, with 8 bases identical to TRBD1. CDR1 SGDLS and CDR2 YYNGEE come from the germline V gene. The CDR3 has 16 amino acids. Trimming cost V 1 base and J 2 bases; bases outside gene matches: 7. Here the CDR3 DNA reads TGTGCCAGCAGCGTACCCGGGACAGGATTGAACTATGGCTACACCTTC. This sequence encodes CASSVPGTGLNYGYTF.

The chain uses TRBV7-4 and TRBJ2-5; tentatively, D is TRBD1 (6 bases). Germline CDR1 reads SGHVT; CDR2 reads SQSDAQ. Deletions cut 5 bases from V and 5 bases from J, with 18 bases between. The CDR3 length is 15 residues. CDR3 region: CASSQLITGNETQYF. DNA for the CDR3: TGTGCCAGCAGCCAATTAATCACAGGGAACGAGACCCAGTACTTC.

The DNA for the CDR3 is TGTGCCAGCAGTGAACCTCTAGCGGGGGGGCCCCAAGAGACCCAGTACTTC. Its protein is CASSEPLAGGPQETQYF. The V gene is TRBV6-1, the J gene TRBJ2-5; 12 bases match TRBD2. The CDR3 length is 17 residues. Germline CDR1 MNHNS, CDR2 SASEGT. The V gene end was trimmed by 2 bases and the J gene end by 1 base; junction bases not matched to a gene: 5.

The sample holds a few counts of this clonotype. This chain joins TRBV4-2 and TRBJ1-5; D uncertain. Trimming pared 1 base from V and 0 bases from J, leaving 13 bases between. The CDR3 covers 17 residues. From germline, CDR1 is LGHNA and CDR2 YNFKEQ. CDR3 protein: CASSQGGKESSNQPQHF. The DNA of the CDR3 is TGTGCCAGCAGCCAAGGCGGGAAGGAGAGTAGCAATCAGCCCCAGCATTTT.

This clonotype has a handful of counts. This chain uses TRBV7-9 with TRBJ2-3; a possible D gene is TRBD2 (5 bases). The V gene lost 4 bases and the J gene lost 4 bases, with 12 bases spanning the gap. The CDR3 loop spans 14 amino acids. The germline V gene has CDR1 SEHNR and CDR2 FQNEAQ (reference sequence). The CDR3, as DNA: TGTGCCAGCAGCTCGGGATGGCGGCCAGATACGCAGTATTTT. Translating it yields CASSSGWRPDTQYF.

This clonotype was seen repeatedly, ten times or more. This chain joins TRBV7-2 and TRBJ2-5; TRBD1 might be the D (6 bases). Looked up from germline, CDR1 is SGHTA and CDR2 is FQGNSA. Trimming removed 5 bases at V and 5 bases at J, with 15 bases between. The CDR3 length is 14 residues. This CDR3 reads CASSHQQGPETQYF. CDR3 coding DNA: TGTGCCAGCAGCCACCAGCAGGGGCCCGAGACCCAGTACTTC.

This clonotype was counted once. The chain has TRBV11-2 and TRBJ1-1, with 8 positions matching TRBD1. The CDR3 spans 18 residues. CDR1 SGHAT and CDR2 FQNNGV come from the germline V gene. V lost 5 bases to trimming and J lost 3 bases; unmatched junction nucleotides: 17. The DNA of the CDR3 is TGTGCCAGCAGCCCATGGACAGGGAAAGGTATAAAGGACACTGAAGCTTTCTTT. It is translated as CASSPWTGKGIKDTEAFF.

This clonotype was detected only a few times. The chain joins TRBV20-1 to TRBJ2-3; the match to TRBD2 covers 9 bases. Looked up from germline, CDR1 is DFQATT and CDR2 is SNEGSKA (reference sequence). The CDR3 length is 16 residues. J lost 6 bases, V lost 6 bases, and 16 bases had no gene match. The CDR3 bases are TGCAGTGCGGAATCGTTTAGCGGGGGCCCTCGGGATACGCAGTATTTT. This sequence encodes CSAESFSGGPRDTQYF.

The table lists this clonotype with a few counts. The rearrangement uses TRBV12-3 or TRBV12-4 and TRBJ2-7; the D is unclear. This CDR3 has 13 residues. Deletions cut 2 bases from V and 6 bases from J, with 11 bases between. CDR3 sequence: CASSLSPILEQYV. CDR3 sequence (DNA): TGTGCCAGCAGTTTAAGTCCCATCCTCGAGCAGTACGTC.